A selection of T cell receptor beta chains follows, all from one sample in a study of CD8+CD57+ T cells in acquired aplastic anemia. Each CDR3 protein gets one entry after TCRdb re-called the reads with MiXCR. The table records roughly 260,000 distinct CDR3 sequences, around half of them present only once. Sequencing was done on a sample of sorted CD4+, CD8+, or CD8+CD57+ T cells (not recorded which) from PBMCs. These receptors originate from a human donor with aplastic anemia. The CDR3 runs from the conserved cysteine through the conserved F or W. Fields, in order: V gene, D gene, clone size, CDR3 length, J gene, CDR3 protein, CDR3 DNA. D genes are given only for firm matches. Clone size is not always given. Where it is, it says once, few, many or a class for expanded clones.

TRBV10-3	.	many	13	TRBJ2-7	CASSTGTYYEQYF	TGTGCCAGTAGTACAGGGACTTACTACGAGCAGTACTTC
TRBV29-1	.	.	13	TRBJ2-7	CSVDVLGSYEQYF	TGCAGCGTTGATGTCCTGGGCTCCTACGAGCAGTACTTC
TRBV29-1	TRBD1	many	14	TRBJ1-2	CSAIEDRGKDGYTF	TGCAGTGCTATCGAGGACAGGGGGAAGGATGGCTACACCTTC
TRBV30	.	.	14	TRBJ1-5	CAWSTDSRNQPQHF	TGTGCCTGGAGCACCGACAGTAGAAATCAGCCCCAGCATTTT
TRBV30	.	.	12	TRBJ1-1	CAWSVLNTEAFF	TGTGCCTGGAGTGTCCTGAACACTGAAGCTTTCTTT
TRBV15	TRBD1	.	15	TRBJ1-5	CATSRAGQGDQPQHF	TGTGCCACCAGCAGAGCGGGACAGGGAGATCAGCCCCAGCATTTT
TRBV10-3	.	.	17	TRBJ2-2	CAISVPLRTSNTGELFF	TGTGCCATCAGTGTTCCCTTAAGGACGTCCAACACCGGGGAGCTGTTTTTT
TRBV19	.	many	15	TRBJ2-2	CASSGPGVGTGELFF	TGTGCCAGTAGTGGTCCAGGGGTTGGAACCGGGGAGCTGTTTTTT
TRBV14	.	many	16	TRBJ2-7	CASSPEGTYSSYEQYF	TGTGCCAGCAGCCCAGAAGGGACGTATAGCTCCTACGAGCAGTACTTC
TRBV15	TRBD1	.	17	TRBJ2-1	CATSREGQAQPYNEQFF	TGTGCCACCAGCAGGGAGGGACAGGCGCAACCCTACAATGAGCAGTTCTTC
TRBV4-1	.	many	14	TRBJ1-1	CASSQGAGDAEAFF	TGCGCCAGCAGCCAAGGTGCCGGAGACGCTGAAGCTTTCTTT
TRBV6-9	TRBD2	.	16	TRBJ2-1	CASSLLAGGRGDEQFF	TGTGCCAGCAGTTTACTAGCGGGGGGTCGGGGGGATGAGCAGTTCTTC
TRBV5-1	TRBD2	many	16	TRBJ2-1	CASSFAGLADYNEQFF	TGCGCCAGCAGCTTCGCGGGACTAGCGGATTACAATGAGCAGTTCTTC
TRBV7-2	TRBD2	many	16	TRBJ2-5	CASRGPSGALQETQYF	TGTGCCAGCAGAGGACCTAGCGGAGCCCTCCAAGAGACCCAGTACTTC
TRBV6-6	TRBD1	many	15	TRBJ2-5	CASSPGQGRVETQYF	TGTGCCAGCAGTCCAGGACAGGGAAGAGTAGAGACCCAGTACTTC
TRBV2	.	.	11	TRBJ2-7	CASSDPDEQYF	TGTGCCAGCAGTGATCCGGACGAGCAGTACTTC
TRBV20-1	TRBD2	.	13	TRBJ2-3	CSCLADRADTQYF	TGCAGTTGCCTAGCGGATCGCGCAGATACGCAGTATTTT
TRBV7-9	TRBD2	many	15	TRBJ2-3	CASSGLAGRTDTQYF	TGTGCCAGCAGCGGACTAGCGGGCCGCACAGATACGCAGTATTTT
TRBV29-1	TRBD1	.	14	TRBJ1-2	CSVGGKQGIYGYTF	TGCAGCGTTGGAGGGAAACAGGGGATCTATGGCTACACCTTC
TRBV5-8	.	many	12	TRBJ2-1	CASSLERGDQFF	TGTGCCAGCAGCTTGGAGAGGGGGGATCAGTTCTTC
TRBV6-1	.	many	14	TRBJ1-1	CASSEWAGNTEAFF	TGTGCCAGCAGTGAGTGGGCAGGGAACACTGAAGCTTTCTTT
TRBV4-1	TRBD1	few	18	TRBJ1-5	CASSQGEGQVYSNQPQHF	TGCGCCAGCAGCCAAGGCGAGGGACAGGTATATAGCAATCAGCCCCAGCATTTT
TRBV9	TRBD2	many	15	TRBJ2-7	CASSVGGTSSYEQYF	TGTGCCAGCAGCGTAGGTGGGACTAGCTCCTACGAGCAGTACTTC
TRBV20-1	TRBD1	.	14	TRBJ2-1	CSARAGRDRDEQFF	TGCAGTGCTAGAGCCGGCCGGGACAGGGATGAGCAGTTCTTC
TRBV9	TRBD1	many	15	TRBJ2-7	CASSLGQGPSYEQYF	TGTGCCAGCAGCCTTGGACAGGGTCCCTCCTACGAGCAGTACTTC
TRBV4-1	TRBD1	few	17	TRBJ1-2	CASSQEAVDRKFDGYTF	TGCGCCAGCAGCCAAGAAGCCGTGGACAGGAAGTTTGATGGCTACACCTTC
TRBV7-7	TRBD2	many	17	TRBJ2-3	CASSLAASGGSTDTQYF	TGTGCTAGCAGCTTAGCGGCTAGCGGGGGTAGCACAGATACGCAGTATTTT
TRBV27	.	many	13	TRBJ1-6	CASSLGRGSPLHF	TGTGCCAGCAGTTTAGGCAGAGGTTCACCCCTCCACTTT
TRBV2	.	.	15	TRBJ1-2	CASSPSFGGNYGYTF	TGTGCCAGCAGCCCATCCTTTGGGGGGAACTATGGCTACACCTTC
TRBV5-5	.	.	14	TRBJ2-4	CASSAQVFKNIQYF	TGTGCCAGCAGCGCGCAGGTATTCAAAAACATTCAGTACTTC
TRBV13	.	few	12	TRBJ1-1	CASSKISTEAFF	TGTGCCAGCAGCAAGATAAGCACTGAAGCTTTCTTT
TRBV19	TRBD1	.	15	TRBJ1-2	CASSFPTGGSYGYTF	TGTGCCAGTAGTTTCCCGACAGGGGGCAGCTATGGCTATACCTTC
TRBV12-3/TRBV12-4	.	many	13	TRBJ2-7	CASSLGDAHEQYF	TGTGCCAGCAGTTTAGGGGACGCCCACGAGCAGTACTTC
TRBV9	.	once	15	TRBJ2-7	CASSVEPLPSYEQYF	TGTGCCAGCAGCGTAGAGCCGTTACCGTCCTACGAGCAGTACTTC
TRBV20-1	.	many	11	TRBJ2-1	CSGTLYNEQFF	TGCAGTGGGACTCTCTACAATGAGCAGTTCTTC
TRBV7-6	TRBD1	.	14	TRBJ1-4	CVSSRLGQGEKLFF	TGTGTCAGCAGCCGTCTAGGACAGGGTGAAAAACTGTTTTTT
TRBV25-1	TRBD1	.	15	TRBJ1-2	CASSEEGQALYGYTF	TGTGCCAGCAGTGAAGAGGGACAGGCGCTTTATGGCTACACCTTC
TRBV12-3/TRBV12-4	.	.	10	TRBJ1-1	CASGPYEAFF	TGTGCCTCGGGCCCCTACGAAGCTTTCTTT
TRBV4-2	.	.	14	TRBJ1-6	CAGSQEGRNSPLHF	TGTGCCGGCAGCCAAGAGGGCAGGAATTCACCCCTCCACTTT
TRBV12-5	.	many	14	TRBJ1-1	CASALDPSDAEAFF	TGTGCTAGTGCCCTGGACCCTTCTGACGCTGAAGCTTTCTTT
TRBV29-1	.	.	15	TRBJ1-1	CSVAGSPRGNTEAFF	TGCAGCGTTGCGGGGTCACCCCGAGGGAACACTGAAGCTTTCTTT
TRBV5-1	TRBD1	many	16	TRBJ2-2	CASSLAGTGNTGELFF	TGCGCCAGCAGCTTGGCCGGGACAGGGAACACCGGGGAGCTGTTTTTT
TRBV14	.	many	16	TRBJ1-1	CASSQGGLWENTEAFF	TGTGCCAGCAGCCAAGGGGGACTTTGGGAGAACACTGAAGCTTTCTTT
TRBV7-9	TRBD2	.	14	TRBJ2-5	CGSSLTSGGQPGYF	TGTGGCAGCAGCTTGACTAGCGGGGGGCAACCGGGGTACTTC
TRBV14	.	.	20	TRBJ1-4	CASSQAPIGTQPSTSEKLFF	TGTGCCAGCAGCCAAGCCCCCATCGGGACGCAACCCTCAACTAGTGAAAAACTGTTTTTT
TRBV7-2	.	.	15	TRBJ1-4	CASSLGGGNTEKLFF	TGTGCCAGCAGCTTAGGAGGTGGGAACACTGAAAAACTGTTTTTT
TRBV3-1	TRBD2	.	17	TRBJ2-5	CASSQGSSAGGGETQYF	TGTGCCAGCAGCCAAGGGAGTTCGGCGGGGGGCGGGGAGACCCAGTACTTC
TRBV7-9	.	.	15	TRBJ2-1	CASSLRGPTYNEQFF	TGTGCCAGCAGCTTAAGGGGTCCAACCTACAATGAGCAGTTCTTC
TRBV25-1	.	many	14	TRBJ1-4	CASSESSGTEKLFF	TGTGCCAGCAGTGAATCGTCAGGGACTGAAAAACTGTTTTTT
TRBV30	.	few	12	TRBJ1-4	CAWKIDGEKLFF	TGTGCCTGGAAGATCGACGGTGAAAAACTGTTTTTT
TRBV5-1	.	few	13	TRBJ1-2	CASSLGGADGYTF	TGCGCCAGCAGCTTGGGGGGGGCGGATGGCTACACCTTC
TRBV19	TRBD1	.	15	TRBJ2-2	CASSRGGPSTGELFF	TGTGCCAGTAGTAGAGGGGGCCCGAGCACCGGGGAGCTGTTTTTT
TRBV18	TRBD1	.	14	TRBJ2-5	CASSPYDRAETQYF	TGTGCCAGCTCACCCTATGACAGGGCAGAGACCCAGTACTTC
TRBV24-1	.	once	10	TRBJ1-6	CATVRTPLHF	TGTGCCACGGTCCGAACCCCCCTCCACTTT
TRBV2	.	.	13	TRBJ1-1	CASKGQTNTEAFF	TGTGCCAGCAAGGGACAAACGAACACTGAAGCTTTCTTT
TRBV27	TRBD1	few	14	TRBJ1-2	CASSPGQVNYGYTF	TGTGCCAGCAGTCCGGGACAGGTGAACTATGGCTACACCTTC